This T cell receptor beta chain was observed in a study of T cell responses to AZD1222 COVID-19 vaccine (dated by TCRdb to the early 2020s). Regarding the study in general: A total of approximately 230 trial participants underwent TCR sequencing, of whom 200 to 220 received two doses of AZD1222 and about 25 received two doses of the MenACWY control vaccine. Enrollment into the trials was organized by age into subgroups of 18-55, 56-69 and 70-plus years, and those subgroups contained approximately 150, 30 and 60 TCR-sequenced participants, respectively.

What this sample's time point label stands for: about 28 days (+/-7) after the second vaccine dose. AZD1222 recipients whose second dose came at about 4 weeks and those whose second dose came at about 12 weeks were combined into one group, since spike-specific TCR depth and breadth did not differ between the two schedules. Samples from vaccinated people were obtained from the UK trials COV001 and COV002, which included a single-blind randomized controlled phase 2/3 trial of AZD1222 (ChAdOx1 nCoV-19) in healthy adults. Trial participant PBMC samples were collected at day 0 and day 28 after the second dose for TCRbeta chain sequencing. The germline V gene supplies CDR1 SGHTA and CDR2 FQGNSA. CDR3 length: 15 amino acids, cysteine to phenylalanine. The retained sequence is limited to the CDR3, 45 bases, with the frame set at the first base. Germline trimming amounts to 1 base on V and 4 bases on J, with 3 as the count of junction bases outside the gene matches.

As for this clone: Its binding antigen is unknown. Base qualities are not at hand, and no much larger clone is one base apart.

What the authors observed across the whole study: Most participants were white British and females outnumbered males, and the authors suggested that clonal diversity may have been underestimated. The 56-69-year group was small, and its depth increase did not reach significance, likely because of low power. Nearly half of unique spike-specific TCRs reportedly recognized epitopes outside regions mutated in the B.1.351 and B.1.1.7 variants. The vaccine-associated CD4 TCRs covered the entire spike protein, and the dominant responses fell in regions 160-218 and 743-854. Conclusions about previously exposed vaccinees were limited because only a handful of AZD1222 recipients were SARS-CoV-2 seropositive at baseline. After two AZD1222 doses, both the breadth and the depth of spike-specific TCRs were significantly higher than at day 0 and than in MenACWY recipients. Because no day 14 peak-response samples were available, the repertoires could be characterized only after the peak T cell response.

The CDR3 regions of human TCRbeta chains were analyzed by immunosequencing. The original methods were these. TCRs in the repertoires were matched against a reference library of SARS-CoV-2-specific TCRs that had been generated with the MIRA antigen-specificity platform. Breadth was defined as the fraction of unique TCRs that were SARS-CoV-2-associated, and depth was defined as the fraction of total T cells that were SARS-CoV-2-associated. Using the MIRA data, each spike-specific TCR was assigned both to the spike region to which the TCR was reactive and to a CD4 or CD8 class. Log10-transformed breadth and depth values were compared by one-way ANOVA with Sidak's multiple comparisons tests. Sourced from immuneACCESS, this table was stored by TCRdb with only in-frame sequences that have V and J called. A share of the clones is absent; for the studies checked, an unresolved V gene accounts for under half, and the remainder has no known explanation. The D gene and trimming were derived from the DNA, and the V and J assignments and clone size from that table. The sample includes around 70,000 clones, with approximately 90% observed a single time. The biggest ten clones account for around 1.3% of the sample.

The sequence came from an adult who received the AZD1222 COVID-19 vaccine. Recombination linked TRBV7-2 to TRBJ1-4, and TRBD1 aligns with 7 junction nucleotides. Sample: peripheral blood, taken 28 days after the second AZD1222 dose. CDR3 loop: CASSLGQGLNEKLFF. The nucleotide sequence is TGTGCCAGCAGCTTAGGACAGGGACTTAATGAAAAACTGTTTTTT. The full variable domain, completed from the reference TRBV7-2 and TRBJ1-4 proteins outside the CDR3, reads GAGVSQSPSNKVTEKGKDVELRCDPISGHTALYWYRQSLGQGLEFLIYFQGNSAPDKSGLPSDRFSAERTGGSVSTLTIQRTQQEDSAVYLCASSLGQGLNEKLFFGSGTQLSVL.